A single sample gave rise to the 21 T cell receptor beta chains below, sequenced in a study of shared clonotypes between healthy human individuals. The method was immunoSEQ multiplex PCR; TCRdb's version includes in-frame clones alone and lacks a portion of them. The table lists over 850,000 clones, about four fifths of them singletons, with 0.4% to 0.55% in the top ten. Sample: memory CD4+ T cells from PBMCs. Subset indicated: CD45RA-negative fraction. The receptors shown here come from a man younger than 30 in good health. Some clones in this sample may be carry-over from other donors' samples.

The V and J genes are TRBV5-1 and TRBJ2-6; 7 positions match TRBD1. Trimming cost V 4 bases and J 3 bases; bases outside gene matches: 10. Germline assignment: CDR1 SGHRS and CDR2 YFSETQ. The CDR3 runs 17 residues. CDR3 sequence reads: CASSAGHRGGGANVLTF. The CDR3 DNA is TGCGCCAGCAGCGCCGGCCACAGGGGTGGTGGGGCCAACGTCCTGACTTTC.

The CDR3 bases are TGTGCCAGCAGTCCAGACAGGGGAAGTCAGCCCCAGCATTTT. It encodes CASSPDRGSQPQHF. This chain uses TRBV6-4 with TRBJ1-5, with 8 bases fitting TRBD1. This CDR3 comprises 14 residues. CDR1 MRHNA and CDR2 SNTAGT come from the germline V gene. The V and J ends lost 5 bases and 6 bases, in that order; junction bases with no gene match: 6.

The V gene is TRBV5-1, the J gene TRBJ2-7; D tentatively fits TRBD1 or TRBD2 (5 bases each). Trimming took 4 bases from V and 3 from J, leaving 14 bases between them. The CDR3 has 14 residues. Germline V gene data show CDR1 as SGHRS and CDR2 as YFSETQ. CDR3 amino acids: CASSPQGTLYEQYF. The CDR3 DNA follows: TGCGCCAGCAGCCCCCAAGGGACCCTCTACGAGCAGTACTTC.

This clone was seen only once. V gene TRBV2 combines with J gene TRBJ2-3, with 10 nucleotides matching TRBD2. With V trimmed by 4 bases and J by 3 bases, 7 bases remained unmatched. This CDR3 comprises 16 residues. The germline CDR1 and CDR2 sequences are SNHLY and FYNNEI. The CDR3 region is CASSGPSGSRTDTQYF. The CDR3 DNA is TGTGCCAGCAGTGGGCCTAGCGGGAGTCGGACAGATACGCAGTATTTT.

With respect to this clone: This CDR3 is also generated by other DNA sequences in the sample. The rearrangement links TRBV5-1 to TRBJ1-1; D possibly corresponds to TRBD1 (5 bases). The CDR3 is 14 residues long. The V and J ends lost 2 bases and 1 base respectively, with 9 bases between them. The germline CDR1 and CDR2 sequences are SGHRS and YFSETQ. CDR3 sequence reads: CASSFQTENTEAFF. DNA for the CDR3: TGCGCCAGCAGCTTTCAGACAGAGAACACTGAAGCTTTCTTT.

The chain couples TRBV30 to TRBJ1-3, with D hard to call. CDR1 is GTSNPN and CDR2 is SVGIG in the germline V gene (reference sequence). Trimming left V 3 bases short and J 4 bases short, with 19 bases between. The length of the CDR3 is 16 residues. The CDR3 coding sequence is TGTGCCTGGAGACTTCCGGGAGGGAGGAGGGGAAACACCATATATTTT. As protein: CAWRLPGGRRGNTIYF.

The V call is TRBV6-6, the J call TRBJ1-2; D not certain. There are 13 residues in the CDR3. The germline gives CDR1 MNHNY, CDR2 SVGAGI (reference sequence). The V and J ends lost 7 bases and 9 bases respectively, with 18 bases between them. CDR3 coding DNA: TGTGCCAGCAACGAAACCCAAATCCACCGCTACACCTTC. It codes for CASNETQIHRYTF.

The V and J genes are TRBV6-1 and TRBJ2-2; D remains unclear. Germline loops: CDR1 MNHNS, CDR2 SASEGT. V lost 7 bases and J 4 bases, leaving 13 bases between the germline ends. The CDR3 length is 14 residues. CDR3 nucleotides: TGTGCCAGCAATCGAGATGGTGGCACCGGGGAGCTGTTTTTT. This gives the protein CASNRDGGTGELFF.

The chain uses TRBV5-1 and TRBJ2-1; D is possibly TRBD1 (6 bases). Germline V lookup: CDR1 SGHRS, CDR2 YFSETQ. The V end lost 0 bases, the J end lost 0 bases, and 22 bases lay between the germline ends. The CDR3 sequence is 20 residues long. CDR3 coding DNA: TGCGCCAGCAGCTTGGCGATCAGGGGACGTTTGGTAAGCTCCTACAATGAGCAGTTCTTC. Its translation is CASSLAIRGRLVSSYNEQFF.

The chain couples TRBV6-5 to TRBJ2-6; D remains ambiguous. CDR1 is MNHEY, CDR2 SVGAGI, per germline. The CDR3 has 15 residues. V lost 7 bases and J 0 bases, leaving 10 bases between the germline ends. The CDR3 spells CASTHPNSGANVLTF. CDR3 coding DNA: TGTGCCAGCACCCACCCCAACTCTGGGGCCAACGTCCTGACTTTC.

Concerning this clone itself: The same CDR3 is also encoded by other DNA sequences in this sample. The chain combines TRBV15 with TRBJ2-1; no clear D gene. Germline values: CDR1 LNHNV, CDR2 YYDKDF (reference sequence). V was cut by 3 bases and J by 7 bases, with 4 bases left in between. The CDR3 sequence is 11 residues long. The CDR3 region is CATSRLNEQFF. CDR3 coding DNA: TGTGCCACCAGCAGGTTAAATGAGCAGTTCTTC. Full variable domain (missing parts from reference TRBV15 and TRBJ2-1): DAMVIQNPRYQVTQFGKPVTLSCSQTLNHNVMYWYQQKSSQAPKLLFHYYDKDFNNEADTPDNFQSRRPNTSFCFLDIRSPGLGDTAMYLCATSRLNEQFFGPGTRLTVL.

V usage is TRBV21-1 and J usage is TRBJ2-3; the DNA was not used to check the table's D call, TRBD2. TRBV21-1 is designated a pseudogene. CDR3 length: 20 amino acids. The CDR3 loop reads CASSKNGHRPPCGSTDTQYF. The CDR3, as DNA: TGTGCCAGCAGCAAAAATGGGCATCGACCGCCATGCGGGAGCACAGATACGCAGTATTTT.

The genes are TRBV6-5 and TRBJ1-1; possibly TRBD1 for D (6 bases). The CDR3 sequence is 13 residues long. The V gene lost 6 bases and the J gene lost 4 bases, with 12 bases spanning the gap. Germline CDR1 reads MNHEY; CDR2 reads SVGAGI. The CDR3 DNA reads as TGTGCCAGCAGCACCGGGACACCCACTGAAGCTTTCTTT. Protein product: CASSTGTPTEAFF.

This clone was picked up one time. This sequence joins TRBV9 and TRBJ2-1; 7 bases are a match to TRBD2. V was pared by 1 base and J by 6 bases, with 7 bases of the junction left unmatched. This CDR3 is 15 amino acids long. Germline CDR1 and CDR2: SGDLS and YYNGEE. DNA of the CDR3: TGTGCCAGCAGCGTACCCGGGACTAATTCCAATGAGCAGTTCTTC. It codes for CASSVPGTNSNEQFF.

The V gene is TRBV5-6, the J gene TRBJ2-1; perhaps TRBD1 as D (5 bases). Looked up from germline, CDR1 is SGHDT and CDR2 is YYEEEE. This CDR3 comprises 12 residues. The V and J ends lost 0 bases and 7 bases respectively, with 5 bases between them. The CDR3 nucleotides read TGTGCCAGCAGCTTGGCAGGGAATGAGCAGTTCTTC. It yields the protein CASSLAGNEQFF.

The chain joins TRBV19 to TRBJ2-1, with 10 bases that match TRBD2. This CDR3 has 16 amino acids. The V gene's germline CDR1 is LNHDA and CDR2 SQIVND (reference sequence). Losses at the gene ends were 7 bases for V and 8 bases for J; bases not matched to a gene: 14. The CDR3 DNA sequence: TGTGCCAGTACCCCAGGGTGGGGACTAGCGAAACATGAGCAGTTCTTC. As protein: CASTPGWGLAKHEQFF.

This rearrangement joins TRBV10-3 to TRBJ2-7; 8 bases match TRBD1. CDR3 length equals 17 residues. The junction had 15 bases not matched to a gene; V was cut back by 5 bases and J by 3 bases. Germline assignment: CDR1 ENHRY and CDR2 SYGVKD. The CDR3 here is CAISQGAGTGFIYEQYF. The CDR3 nucleotides are TGTGCCATCAGTCAGGGGGCCGGTACGGGTTTTATCTACGAGCAGTACTTC.

This clone came up once. The genes are TRBV15 and TRBJ2-7; 10 nucleotides agree with TRBD1. Per the germline V gene, CDR1 is LNHNV and CDR2 is YYDKDF (reference sequence). The CDR3 length is 14 residues. V lost 5 bases and J lost 7; bases outside the gene matches: 8. CDR3 in amino acids: CATSFTRTGGEQYF. The CDR3 region has the DNA TGTGCCACCAGCTTCACGAGGACAGGGGGGGAGCAGTACTTC.

The chain employs TRBV29-1 and TRBJ2-7, with 9 bases that match TRBD2. V gave up 6 bases and J gave up 5 bases; unmatched junction bases: 23. Germline CDR1 reads SQVTM; CDR2 reads ANQGSEA. This CDR3 spans 18 amino acids. The CDR3, as DNA: TGCAGCGTCCTCAACCCCGCGGGCGGGAGGGGTCCCTCGAACGAGCAGTACTTC. It is translated as CSVLNPAGGRGPSNEQYF.

In its sample, this clone was seen once. The J gene is TRBJ2-5, the V gene TRBV7-8; D is undetermined. The germline CDR1 and CDR2 sequences are SGHVS and FQNEAQ. V was pared by 5 bases and J by 4 bases, with 11 bases between. CDR3 length: 13 residues. The CDR3 sequence: CASSIGPLETQYF. CDR3 DNA sequence: TGTGCCAGCAGCATAGGCCCGCTAGAGACCCAGTACTTC.

The chain uses TRBV7-9 and TRBJ1-5; D is uncertain. Germline V gives CDR1 SEHNR, CDR2 FQNEAQ (reference sequence). The V end lost 0 bases, the J end lost 7 bases, and 10 bases lay between the germline ends. CDR3 length: 14 residues. CDR3 nucleotides: TGTGCCAGCAGCTTAGCCTTCCCGGGCCAGCCCCAGCATTTT. This codes for CASSLAFPGQPQHF.